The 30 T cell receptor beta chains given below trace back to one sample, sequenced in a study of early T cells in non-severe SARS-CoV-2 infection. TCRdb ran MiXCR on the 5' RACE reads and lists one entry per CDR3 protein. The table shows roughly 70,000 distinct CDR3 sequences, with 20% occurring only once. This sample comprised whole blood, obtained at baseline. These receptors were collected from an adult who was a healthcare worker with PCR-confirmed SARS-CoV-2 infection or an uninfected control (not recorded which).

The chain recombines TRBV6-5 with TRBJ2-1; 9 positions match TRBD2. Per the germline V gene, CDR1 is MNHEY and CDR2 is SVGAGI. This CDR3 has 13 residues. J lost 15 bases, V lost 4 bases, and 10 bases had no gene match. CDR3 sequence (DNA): TGTGCCAGCAGTTTCCACGAGCGGGGGGCCTTGTTCTTC. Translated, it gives CASSFHERGALFF.

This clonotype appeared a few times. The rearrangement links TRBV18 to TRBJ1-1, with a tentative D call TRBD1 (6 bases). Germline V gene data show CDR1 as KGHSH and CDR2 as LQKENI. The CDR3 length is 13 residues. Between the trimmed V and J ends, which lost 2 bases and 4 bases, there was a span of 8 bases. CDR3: CASSPDRPTEAFF. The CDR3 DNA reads TGTGCCAGCTCACCAGACAGGCCCACTGAAGCTTTCTTT.

CDR3 bases: TGTGCCAGCAGCCGTCACGAGACCGAGCAGTACTTC. Its protein is CASSRHETEQYF. The rearrangement joins TRBV6-2 or TRBV6-3 to TRBJ2-7; D not resolved. Germline loops: CDR1 MNHEY, CDR2 SVGEGT. The V end lost 6 bases, the J end lost 6 bases, and 12 bases lay between the germline ends. The CDR3 has 12 amino acids.

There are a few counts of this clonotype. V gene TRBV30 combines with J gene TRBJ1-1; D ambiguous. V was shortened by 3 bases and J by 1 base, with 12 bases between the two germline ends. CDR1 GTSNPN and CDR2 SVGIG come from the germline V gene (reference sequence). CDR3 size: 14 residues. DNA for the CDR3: TGTGCCTGGAGAGACAACCTTGAGAACACTGAAGCTTTCTTT. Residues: CAWRDNLENTEAFF.

Here the CDR3 DNA reads TGTGCCAGCAGCTGGGGCGGATCCTACAATGAGCAGTTCTTC. It is translated as CASSWGGSYNEQFF. This rearrangement joins TRBV7-9 to TRBJ2-1; D may be TRBD1 (5 bases). The germline CDR1 and CDR2 sequences are SEHNR and FQNEAQ (reference sequence). Trimming left V 4 bases short and J 1 base short, with 8 bases between. The length of the CDR3 is 14 residues. Drawing the rest from reference TRBV7-9 and TRBJ2-1, the complete variable domain is DTGVSQNPRHKITKRGQNVTFRCDPISEHNRLYWYRQTLGQGPEFLTYFQNEAQLEKSRLLSDRFSAERPKGSFSTLEIQRTEQGDSAMYLCASSWGGSYNEQFFGPGTRLTVL.

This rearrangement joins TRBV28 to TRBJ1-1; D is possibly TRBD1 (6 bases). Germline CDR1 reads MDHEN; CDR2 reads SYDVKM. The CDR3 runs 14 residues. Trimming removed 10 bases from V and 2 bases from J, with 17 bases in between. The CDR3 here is CATSHRAGNTEAFF. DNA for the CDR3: TGTGCCACCTCCCACAGGGCCGGAAACACTGAAGCTTTCTTT.

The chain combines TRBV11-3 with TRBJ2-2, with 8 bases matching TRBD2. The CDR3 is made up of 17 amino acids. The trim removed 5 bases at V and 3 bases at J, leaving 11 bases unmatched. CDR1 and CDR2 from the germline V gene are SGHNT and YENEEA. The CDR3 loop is CASSKGPGLGYTGELFF. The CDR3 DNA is TGTGCCAGCAGCAAGGGACCGGGACTAGGCTACACCGGGGAGCTGTTTTTT. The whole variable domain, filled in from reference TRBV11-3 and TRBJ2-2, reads EAGVVQSPRYKIIEKKQPVAFWCNPISGHNTLYWYLQNLGQGPELLIRYENEEAVDDSQLPKDRFSAERLKGVDSTLKIQPAELGDSAVYLCASSKGPGLGYTGELFFGEGSRLTVL.

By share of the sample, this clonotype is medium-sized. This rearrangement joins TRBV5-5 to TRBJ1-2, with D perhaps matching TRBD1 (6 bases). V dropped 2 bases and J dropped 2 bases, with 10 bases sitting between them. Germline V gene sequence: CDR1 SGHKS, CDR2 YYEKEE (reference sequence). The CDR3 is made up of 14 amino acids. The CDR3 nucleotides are TGTGCCAGCAGCTTTGGACAGTCAAACTATGGCTACACCTTC. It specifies CASSFGQSNYGYTF.

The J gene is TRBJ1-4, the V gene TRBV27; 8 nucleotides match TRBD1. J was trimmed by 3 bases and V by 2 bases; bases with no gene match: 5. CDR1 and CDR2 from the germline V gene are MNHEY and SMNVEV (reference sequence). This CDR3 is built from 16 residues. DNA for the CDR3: TGTGCCAGCAGTTTACAGGGGGCGCAGGCTAATGAAAAACTGTTTTTT. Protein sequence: CASSLQGAQANEKLFF.

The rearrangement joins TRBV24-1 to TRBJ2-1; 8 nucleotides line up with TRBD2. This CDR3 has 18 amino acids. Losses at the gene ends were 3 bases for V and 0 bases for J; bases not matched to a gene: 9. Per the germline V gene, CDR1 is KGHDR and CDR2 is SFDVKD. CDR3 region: CATSDRLSGDLSYNEQFF. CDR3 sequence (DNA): TGTGCCACCAGTGATCGTCTTAGCGGGGACCTCTCCTACAATGAGCAGTTCTTC.

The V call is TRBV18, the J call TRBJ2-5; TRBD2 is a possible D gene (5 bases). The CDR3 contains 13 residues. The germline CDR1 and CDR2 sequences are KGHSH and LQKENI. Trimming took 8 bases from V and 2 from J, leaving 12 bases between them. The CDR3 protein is CASRGGLQETQYF. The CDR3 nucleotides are TGTGCCAGCCGCGGAGGATTACAAGAGACCCAGTACTTC.

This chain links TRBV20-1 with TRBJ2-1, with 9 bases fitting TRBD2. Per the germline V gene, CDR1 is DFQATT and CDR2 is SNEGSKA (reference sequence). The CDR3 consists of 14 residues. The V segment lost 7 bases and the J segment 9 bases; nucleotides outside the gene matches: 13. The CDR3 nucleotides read TGCAGTGTTAGGGAGGAGAATAGCGGGGGTGAGCAGTTCTTC. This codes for CSVREENSGGEQFF.

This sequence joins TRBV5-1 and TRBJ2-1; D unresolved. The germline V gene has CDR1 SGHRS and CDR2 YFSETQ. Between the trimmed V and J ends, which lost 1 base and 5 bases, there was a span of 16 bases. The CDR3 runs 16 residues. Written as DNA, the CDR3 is TGCGCCAGCAGCTTGACCGATGGGATCGCAAACAATGAGCAGTTCTTC. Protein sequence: CASSLTDGIANNEQFF.

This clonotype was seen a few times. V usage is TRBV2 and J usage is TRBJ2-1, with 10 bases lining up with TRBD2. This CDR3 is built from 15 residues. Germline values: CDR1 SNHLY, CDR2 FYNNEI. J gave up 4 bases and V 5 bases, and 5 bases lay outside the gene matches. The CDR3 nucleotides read TGTGCCAGCAGTCGCCAGACTAGCGGGTACAATGAGCAGTTCTTC. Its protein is CASSRQTSGYNEQFF.

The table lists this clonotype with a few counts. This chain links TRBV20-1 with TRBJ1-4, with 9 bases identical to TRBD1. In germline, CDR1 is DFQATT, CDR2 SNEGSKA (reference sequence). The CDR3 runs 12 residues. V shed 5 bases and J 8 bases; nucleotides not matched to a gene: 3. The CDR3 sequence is CSAWDRVEKLFF. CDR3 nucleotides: TGCAGTGCTTGGGACAGGGTGGAAAAACTGTTTTTT.

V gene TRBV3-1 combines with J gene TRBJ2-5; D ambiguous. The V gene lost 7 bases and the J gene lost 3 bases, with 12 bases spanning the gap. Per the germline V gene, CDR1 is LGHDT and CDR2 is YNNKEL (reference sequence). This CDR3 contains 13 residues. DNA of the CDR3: TGTGCCAGCACCTTCGCCCAGGAAGAGACCCAGTACTTC. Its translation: CASTFAQEETQYF.

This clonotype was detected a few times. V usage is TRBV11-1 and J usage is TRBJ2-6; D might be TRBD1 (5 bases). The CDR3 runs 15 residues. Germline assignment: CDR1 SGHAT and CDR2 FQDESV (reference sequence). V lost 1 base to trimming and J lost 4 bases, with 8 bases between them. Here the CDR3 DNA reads TGTGCCAGCAGCTTAGATAGGGGAGGGGCCAACGTCCTGACTTTC. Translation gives CASSLDRGGANVLTF.

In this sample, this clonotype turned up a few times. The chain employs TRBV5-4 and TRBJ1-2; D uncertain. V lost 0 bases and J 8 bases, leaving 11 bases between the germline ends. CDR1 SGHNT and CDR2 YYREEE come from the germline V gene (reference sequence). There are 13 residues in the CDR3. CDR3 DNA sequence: TGTGCCAGCAGCTTGGGGAACAGTCCGGGCTACACCTTC. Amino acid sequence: CASSLGNSPGYTF.

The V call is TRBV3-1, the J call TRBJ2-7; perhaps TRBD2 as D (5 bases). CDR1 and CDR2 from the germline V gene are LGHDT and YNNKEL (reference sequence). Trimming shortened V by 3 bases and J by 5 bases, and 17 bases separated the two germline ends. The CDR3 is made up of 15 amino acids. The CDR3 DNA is TGTGCCAGCAGCCATGATAACTACCGGGGTGACGAGCAGTACTTC. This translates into CASSHDNYRGDEQYF.

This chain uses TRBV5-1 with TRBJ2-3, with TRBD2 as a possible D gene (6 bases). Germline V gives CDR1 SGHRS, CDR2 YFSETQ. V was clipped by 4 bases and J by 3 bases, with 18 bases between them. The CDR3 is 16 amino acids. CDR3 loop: CASSPSPGDVTDTQYF. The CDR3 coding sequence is TGCGCCAGCAGCCCCAGTCCGGGGGATGTTACAGATACGCAGTATTTT.

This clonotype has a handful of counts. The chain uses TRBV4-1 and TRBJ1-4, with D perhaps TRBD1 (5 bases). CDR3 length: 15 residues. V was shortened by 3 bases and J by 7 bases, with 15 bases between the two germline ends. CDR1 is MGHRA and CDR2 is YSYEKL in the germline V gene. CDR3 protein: CASSHGAGAREKLFF. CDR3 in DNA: TGCGCCAGCAGCCACGGGGCCGGGGCGCGTGAAAAACTGTTTTTT.

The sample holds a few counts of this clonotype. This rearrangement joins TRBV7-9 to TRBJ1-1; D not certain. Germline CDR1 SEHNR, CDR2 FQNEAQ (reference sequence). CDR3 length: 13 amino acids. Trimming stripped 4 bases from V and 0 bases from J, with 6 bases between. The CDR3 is CASSSSVNTEAFF. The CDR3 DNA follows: TGTGCCAGCAGCTCTAGCGTGAACACTGAAGCTTTCTTT.

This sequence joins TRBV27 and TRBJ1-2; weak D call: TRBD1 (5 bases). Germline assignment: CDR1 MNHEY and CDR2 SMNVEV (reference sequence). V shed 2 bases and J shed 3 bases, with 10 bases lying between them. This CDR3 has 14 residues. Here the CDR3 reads CASSLKGRDYGYTF. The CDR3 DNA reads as TGTGCCAGCAGTTTAAAGGGGCGCGACTATGGCTACACCTTC.

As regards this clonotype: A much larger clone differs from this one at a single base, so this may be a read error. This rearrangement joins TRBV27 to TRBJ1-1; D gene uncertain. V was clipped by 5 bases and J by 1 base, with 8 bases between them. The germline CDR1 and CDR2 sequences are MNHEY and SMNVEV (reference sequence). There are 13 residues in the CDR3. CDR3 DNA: TGTGCCAGCAGTCACGCTCCGAACACTGAAGCTTTCTTT. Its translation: CASSHAPNTEAFF.

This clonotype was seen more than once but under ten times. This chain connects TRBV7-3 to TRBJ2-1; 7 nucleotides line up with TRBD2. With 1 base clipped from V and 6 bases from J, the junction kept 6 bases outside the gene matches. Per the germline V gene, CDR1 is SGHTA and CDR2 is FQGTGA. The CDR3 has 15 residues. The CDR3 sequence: CASSLIHRGVNEQFF. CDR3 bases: TGTGCCAGCAGCTTAATCCATCGGGGGGTCAATGAGCAGTTCTTC.

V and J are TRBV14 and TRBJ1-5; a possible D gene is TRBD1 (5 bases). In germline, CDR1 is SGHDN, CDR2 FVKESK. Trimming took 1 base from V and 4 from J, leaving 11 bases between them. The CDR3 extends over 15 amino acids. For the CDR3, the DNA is TGTGCCAGCAGCCAAGTGCCAGGGAGTAATCAGCCCCAGCATTTT. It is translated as CASSQVPGSNQPQHF.

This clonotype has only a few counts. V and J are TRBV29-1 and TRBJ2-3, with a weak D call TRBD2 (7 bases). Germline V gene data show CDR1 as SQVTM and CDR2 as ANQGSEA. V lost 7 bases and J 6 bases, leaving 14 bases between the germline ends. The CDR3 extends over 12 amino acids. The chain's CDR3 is CSGAGASDTQYF. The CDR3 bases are TGCAGCGGCGCGGGGGCGTCGGATACGCAGTATTTT.

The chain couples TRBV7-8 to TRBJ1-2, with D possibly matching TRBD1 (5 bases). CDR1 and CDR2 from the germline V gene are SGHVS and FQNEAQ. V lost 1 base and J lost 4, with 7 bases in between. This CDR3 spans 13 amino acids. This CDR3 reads CASSLGTTYGYTF. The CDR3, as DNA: TGTGCCAGCAGCTTAGGGACAACCTATGGCTACACCTTC.

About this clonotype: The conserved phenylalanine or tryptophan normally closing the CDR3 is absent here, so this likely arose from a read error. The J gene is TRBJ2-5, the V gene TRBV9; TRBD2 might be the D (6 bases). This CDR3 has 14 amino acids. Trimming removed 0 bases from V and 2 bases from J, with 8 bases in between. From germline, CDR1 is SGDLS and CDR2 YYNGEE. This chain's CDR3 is CASSVALAQETQYS. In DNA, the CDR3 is TGTGCCAGCAGCGTAGCACTAGCACAAGAGACCCAGTACTCC.

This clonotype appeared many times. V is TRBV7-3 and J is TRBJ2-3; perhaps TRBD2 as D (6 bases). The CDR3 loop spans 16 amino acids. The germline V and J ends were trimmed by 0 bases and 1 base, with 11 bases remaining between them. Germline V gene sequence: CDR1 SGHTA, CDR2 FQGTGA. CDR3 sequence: CASSLTVGGGTDTQYF. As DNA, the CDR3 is TGTGCCAGCAGCTTAACAGTCGGGGGAGGCACAGATACGCAGTATTTT.